This record covers a single T cell receptor (beta chain). This record comes from a study of Ad26.COV2.S vaccination and SARS-CoV-2 variants. Profiling relied on immunoSEQ multiplex PCR, and the TCRdb table lists in-frame clones only, not all of them. The data show around 320,000 clones, 86% seen once. As for treatment: some 19 received Ad26.COV2.S at low or high dose, single or two shots; several received placebo; per-sample allocation not given. Day 63 following the first vaccine or placebo injection was when the samples were taken. Trimming pared 0 bases from V and 2 bases from J, leaving 14 bases between. CDR3 size: 15 residues. The germline V gene has CDR1 GTSNPN and CDR2 SVGIG (reference sequence).

The chain carries TRBV30 and TRBJ2-7; D uncertain. The source is a person aged 18 to 59 who received the Ad26.COV2.S COVID-19 vaccine or a placebo. This specimen was peripheral blood, taken in a trial of Ad26.COV2.S vaccine versus placebo. CDR3 sequence: CAWSVGFGSTYEQYF. The CDR3 bases are TGTGCCTGGAGTGTAGGCTTCGGATCAACCTACGAGCAGTACTTC.